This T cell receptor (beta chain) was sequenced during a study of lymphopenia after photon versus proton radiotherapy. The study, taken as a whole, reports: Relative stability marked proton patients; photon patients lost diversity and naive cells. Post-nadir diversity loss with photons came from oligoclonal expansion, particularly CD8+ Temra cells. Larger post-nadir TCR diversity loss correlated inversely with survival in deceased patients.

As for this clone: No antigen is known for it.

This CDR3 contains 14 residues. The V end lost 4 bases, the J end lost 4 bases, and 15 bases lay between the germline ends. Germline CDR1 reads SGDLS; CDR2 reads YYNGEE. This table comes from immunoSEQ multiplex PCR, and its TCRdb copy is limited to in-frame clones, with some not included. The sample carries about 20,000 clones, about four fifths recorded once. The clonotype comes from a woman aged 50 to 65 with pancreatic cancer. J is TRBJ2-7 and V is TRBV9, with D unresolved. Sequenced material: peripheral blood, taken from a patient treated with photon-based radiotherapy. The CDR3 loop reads CASSLSLLTYEQYF. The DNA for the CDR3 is TGTGCCAGCAGCCTCTCTCTTCTCACGTACGAGCAGTACTTC.